This T cell receptor beta chain was sequenced for a study of blood T cell repertoires in COVID-19. Looking at the study overall: From the United States, Italy and Spain came samples of acute and convalescent COVID-19. Sample material is recorded as cDNA or gDNA derived from T cells, B-cell-depleted T cells, or PBMCs.

TCRdb's copy holds only in-frame clones and misses some; the assay was immunoSEQ multiplex PCR. The sample lists 200,000 to 250,000 clones; approximately 86% were seen once. The ends were cut back, 0 bases at V and 2 bases at J, with 11 bases in the middle. The germline V gene has CDR1 SGHTS and CDR2 YDEGEE. The CDR3 covers 15 residues. The clonotype was recovered from an elderly woman with acute or convalescent COVID-19. Sequenced sample: peripheral blood. The chain combines TRBV5-8 with TRBJ1-1; D may be TRBD1 (5 bases). The CDR3 here is CASSLGRVLNTEAFF. CDR3 sequence (DNA): TGTGCCAGCAGCTTGGGCAGGGTCCTCAACACTGAAGCTTTCTTT.